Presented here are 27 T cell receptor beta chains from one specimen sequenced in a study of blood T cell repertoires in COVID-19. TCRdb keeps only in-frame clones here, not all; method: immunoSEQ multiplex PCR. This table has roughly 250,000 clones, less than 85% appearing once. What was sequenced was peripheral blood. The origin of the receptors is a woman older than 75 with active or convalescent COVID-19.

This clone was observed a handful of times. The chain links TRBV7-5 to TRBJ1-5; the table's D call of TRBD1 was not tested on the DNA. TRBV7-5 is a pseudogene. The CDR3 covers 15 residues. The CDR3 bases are TGTGTCAGAAGCTTACGACAGACGAGCAATCAGCCCCAGCATTTT. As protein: CVRSLRQTSNQPQHF.

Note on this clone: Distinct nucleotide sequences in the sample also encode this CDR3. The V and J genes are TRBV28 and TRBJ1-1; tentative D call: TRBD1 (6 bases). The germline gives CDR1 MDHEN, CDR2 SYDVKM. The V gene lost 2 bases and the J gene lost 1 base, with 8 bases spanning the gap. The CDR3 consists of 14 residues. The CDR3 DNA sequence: TGTGCCAGCAGTTTAGGACAGCGGAACACTGAAGCTTTCTTT. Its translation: CASSLGQRNTEAFF.

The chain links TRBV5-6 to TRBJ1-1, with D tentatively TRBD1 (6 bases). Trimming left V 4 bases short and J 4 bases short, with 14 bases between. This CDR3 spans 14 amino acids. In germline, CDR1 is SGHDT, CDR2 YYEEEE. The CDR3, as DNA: TGTGCCAGCAGCGGAACAGGGTACGGCACTGAAGCTTTCTTT. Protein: CASSGTGYGTEAFF. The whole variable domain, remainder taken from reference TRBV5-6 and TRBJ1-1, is DAGVTQSPTHLIKTRGQQVTLRCSPKSGHDTVSWYQQALGQGPQFIFQYYEEEERQRGNFPDRFSGHQFPNYSSELNVNALLLGDSALYLCASSGTGYGTEAFFGQGTRLTVV.

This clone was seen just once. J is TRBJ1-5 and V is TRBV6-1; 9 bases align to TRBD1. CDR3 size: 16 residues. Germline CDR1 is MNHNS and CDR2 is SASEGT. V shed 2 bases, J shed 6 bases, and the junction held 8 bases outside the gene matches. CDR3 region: CASSETLGQGSQPQHF. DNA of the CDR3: TGTGCCAGCAGTGAAACGCTCGGACAGGGGAGTCAGCCCCAGCATTTT.

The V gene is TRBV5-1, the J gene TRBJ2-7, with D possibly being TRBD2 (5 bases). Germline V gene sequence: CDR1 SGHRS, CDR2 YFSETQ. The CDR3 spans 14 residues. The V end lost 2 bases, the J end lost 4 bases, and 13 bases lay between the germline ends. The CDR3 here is CASSLRRSGYEQYF. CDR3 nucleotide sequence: TGCGCCAGCAGCTTACGGAGGAGTGGTTACGAGCAGTACTTC.

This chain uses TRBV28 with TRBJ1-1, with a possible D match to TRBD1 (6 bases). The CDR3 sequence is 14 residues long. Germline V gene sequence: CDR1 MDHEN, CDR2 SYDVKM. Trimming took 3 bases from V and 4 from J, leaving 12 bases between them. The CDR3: CASSFGTLSTEAFF. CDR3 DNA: TGTGCCAGCAGTTTCGGGACACTTTCCACTGAAGCTTTCTTT.

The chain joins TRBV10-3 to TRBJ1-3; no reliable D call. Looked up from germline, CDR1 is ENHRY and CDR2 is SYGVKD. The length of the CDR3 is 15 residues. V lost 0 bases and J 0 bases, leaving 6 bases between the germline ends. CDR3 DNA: TGTGCCATCAGTGAGTCCCGGAGCTCTGGAAACACCATATATTTT. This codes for CAISESRSSGNTIYF.

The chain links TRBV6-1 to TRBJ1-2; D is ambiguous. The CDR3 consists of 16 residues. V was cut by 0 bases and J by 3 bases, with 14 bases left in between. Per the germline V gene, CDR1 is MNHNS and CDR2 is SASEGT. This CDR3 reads CASSEAGRGLDYGYTF. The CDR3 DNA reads TGTGCCAGCAGTGAAGCGGGTCGGGGTTTGGACTATGGCTACACCTTC.

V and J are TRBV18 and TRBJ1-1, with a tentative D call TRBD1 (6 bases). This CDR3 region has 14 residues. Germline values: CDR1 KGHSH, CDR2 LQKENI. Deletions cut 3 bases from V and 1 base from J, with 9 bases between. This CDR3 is CASSPQGTNTEAFF. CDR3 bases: TGTGCCAGCTCACCCCAGGGGACGAACACTGAAGCTTTCTTT.

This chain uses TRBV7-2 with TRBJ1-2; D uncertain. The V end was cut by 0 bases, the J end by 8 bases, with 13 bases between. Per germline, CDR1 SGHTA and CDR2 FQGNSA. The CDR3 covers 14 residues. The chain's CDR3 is CASSLASQVRGYTF. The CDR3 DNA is TGTGCCAGCAGCTTAGCGTCGCAGGTCCGGGGCTACACCTTC.

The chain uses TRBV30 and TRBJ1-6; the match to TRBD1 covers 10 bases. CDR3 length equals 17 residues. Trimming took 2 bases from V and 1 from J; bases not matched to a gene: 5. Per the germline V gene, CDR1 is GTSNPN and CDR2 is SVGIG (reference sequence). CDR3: CAWSSPGQGSYNSPLHF. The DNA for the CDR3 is TGTGCCTGGAGTTCCCCGGGACAGGGGTCCTATAATTCACCCCTCCACTTT.

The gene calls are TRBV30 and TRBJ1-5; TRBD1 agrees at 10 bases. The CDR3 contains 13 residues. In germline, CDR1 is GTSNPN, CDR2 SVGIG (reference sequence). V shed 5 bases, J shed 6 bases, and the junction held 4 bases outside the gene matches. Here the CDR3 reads CAWARQGAQPQHF. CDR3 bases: TGTGCCTGGGCCAGACAGGGGGCTCAGCCCCAGCATTTT.

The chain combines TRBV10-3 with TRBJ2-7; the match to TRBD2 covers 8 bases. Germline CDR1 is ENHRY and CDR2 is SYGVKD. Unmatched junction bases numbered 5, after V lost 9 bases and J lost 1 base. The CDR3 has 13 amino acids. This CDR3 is CAIAGEPSYEQYF. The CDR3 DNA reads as TGTGCCATAGCGGGGGAGCCTTCCTACGAGCAGTACTTC.

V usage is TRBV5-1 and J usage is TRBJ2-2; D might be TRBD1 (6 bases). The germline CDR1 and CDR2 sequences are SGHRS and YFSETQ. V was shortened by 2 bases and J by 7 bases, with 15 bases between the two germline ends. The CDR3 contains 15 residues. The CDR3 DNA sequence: TGCGCCAGCAGCTTTATGTGGGGGCCTGGCGGGGAGCTGTTTTTT. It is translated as CASSFMWGPGGELFF. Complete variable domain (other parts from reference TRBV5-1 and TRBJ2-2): KAGVTQTPRYLIKTRGQQVTLSCSPISGHRSVSWYQQTPGQGLQFLFEYFSETQRNKGNFPGRFSGRQFSNSRSEMNVSTLELGDSALYLCASSFMWGPGGELFFGEGSRLTVL.

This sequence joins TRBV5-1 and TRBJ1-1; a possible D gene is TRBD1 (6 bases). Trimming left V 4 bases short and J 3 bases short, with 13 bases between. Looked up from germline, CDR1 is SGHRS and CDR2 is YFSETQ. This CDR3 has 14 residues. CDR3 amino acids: CASSVTGRDTEAFF. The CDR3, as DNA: TGCGCCAGCAGCGTAACAGGGAGGGACACTGAAGCTTTCTTT.

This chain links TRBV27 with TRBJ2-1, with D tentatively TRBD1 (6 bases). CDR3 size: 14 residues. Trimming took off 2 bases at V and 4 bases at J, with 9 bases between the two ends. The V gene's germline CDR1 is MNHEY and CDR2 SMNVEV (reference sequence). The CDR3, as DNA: TGTGCCAGCAGTTTAAGAGGACAGTACAATGAGCAGTTCTTC. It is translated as CASSLRGQYNEQFF.

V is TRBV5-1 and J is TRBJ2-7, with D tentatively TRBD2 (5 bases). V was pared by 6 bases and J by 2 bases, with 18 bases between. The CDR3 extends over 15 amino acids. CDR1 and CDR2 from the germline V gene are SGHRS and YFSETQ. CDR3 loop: CASIHITNGAYEQYF. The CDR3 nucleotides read TGCGCCAGCATCCATATTACTAACGGGGCCTACGAGCAGTACTTC. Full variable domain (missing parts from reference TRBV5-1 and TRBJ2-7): KAGVTQTPRYLIKTRGQQVTLSCSPISGHRSVSWYQQTPGQGLQFLFEYFSETQRNKGNFPGRFSGRQFSNSRSEMNVSTLELGDSALYLCASIHITNGAYEQYFGPGTRLTVT.

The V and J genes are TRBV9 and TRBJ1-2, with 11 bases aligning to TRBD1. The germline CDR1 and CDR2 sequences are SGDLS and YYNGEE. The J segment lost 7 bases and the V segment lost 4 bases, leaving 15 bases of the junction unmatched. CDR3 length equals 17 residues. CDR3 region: CASSIGQGARPGGGYTF. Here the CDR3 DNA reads TGTGCCAGCAGCATAGGACAGGGGGCGCGACCAGGGGGTGGCTACACCTTC.

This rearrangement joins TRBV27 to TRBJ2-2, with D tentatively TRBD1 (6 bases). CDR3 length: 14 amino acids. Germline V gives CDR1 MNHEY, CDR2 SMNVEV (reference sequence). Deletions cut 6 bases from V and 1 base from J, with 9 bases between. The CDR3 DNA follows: TGTGCCAGCAGAAAGGACAGGAACACCGGGGAGCTGTTTTTT. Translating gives CASRKDRNTGELFF.

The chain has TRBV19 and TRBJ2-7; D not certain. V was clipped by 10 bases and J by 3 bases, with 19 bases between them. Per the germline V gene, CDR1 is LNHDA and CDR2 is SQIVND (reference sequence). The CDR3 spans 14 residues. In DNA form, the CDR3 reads TGTGCCACCACCCCGAGGCAGTTATTCTACGAGCAGTACTTC. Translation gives CATTPRQLFYEQYF.

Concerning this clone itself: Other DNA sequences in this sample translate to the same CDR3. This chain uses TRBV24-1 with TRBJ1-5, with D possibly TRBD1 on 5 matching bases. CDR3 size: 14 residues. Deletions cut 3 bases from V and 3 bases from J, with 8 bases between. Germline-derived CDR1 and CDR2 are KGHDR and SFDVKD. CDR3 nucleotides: TGTGCCACCAGTGATAGACAGCTCAATCAGCCCCAGCATTTT. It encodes CATSDRQLNQPQHF.

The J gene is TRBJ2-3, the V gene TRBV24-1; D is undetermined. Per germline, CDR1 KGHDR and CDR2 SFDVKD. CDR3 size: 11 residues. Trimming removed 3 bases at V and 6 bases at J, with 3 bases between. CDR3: CATSDPDTQYF. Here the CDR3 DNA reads TGTGCCACCAGTGATCCGGATACGCAGTATTTT.

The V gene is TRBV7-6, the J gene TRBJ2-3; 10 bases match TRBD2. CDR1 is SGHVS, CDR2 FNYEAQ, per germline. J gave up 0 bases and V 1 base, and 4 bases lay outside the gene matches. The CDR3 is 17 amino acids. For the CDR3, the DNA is TGTGCCAGCAGCTTAGAGGGTAGCGGGGGGAGCACAGATACGCAGTATTTT. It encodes CASSLEGSGGSTDTQYF.

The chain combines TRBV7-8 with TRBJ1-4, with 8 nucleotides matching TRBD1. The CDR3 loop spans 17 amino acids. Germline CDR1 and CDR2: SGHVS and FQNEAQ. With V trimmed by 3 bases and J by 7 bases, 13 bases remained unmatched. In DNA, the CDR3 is TGTGCCAGCAGCTTTTTATTACAGGGGGGGCATAGTGAAAAACTGTTTTTT. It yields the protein CASSFLLQGGHSEKLFF. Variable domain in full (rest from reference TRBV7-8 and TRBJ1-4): GAGVSQSPRYKVAKRGQDVALRCDPISGHVSLFWYQQALGQGPEFLTYFQNEAQLDKSGLPSDRFFAERPEGSVSTLKIQRTQQEDSAVYLCASSFLLQGGHSEKLFFGSGTQLSVL.

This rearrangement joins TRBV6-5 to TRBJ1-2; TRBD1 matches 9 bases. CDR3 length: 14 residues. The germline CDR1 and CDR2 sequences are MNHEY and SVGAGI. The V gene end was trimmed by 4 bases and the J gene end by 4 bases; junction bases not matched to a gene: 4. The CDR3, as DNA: TGTGCCAGCAGTTCGCCACAGGGGGCCTATGGCTACACCTTC. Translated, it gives CASSSPQGAYGYTF.

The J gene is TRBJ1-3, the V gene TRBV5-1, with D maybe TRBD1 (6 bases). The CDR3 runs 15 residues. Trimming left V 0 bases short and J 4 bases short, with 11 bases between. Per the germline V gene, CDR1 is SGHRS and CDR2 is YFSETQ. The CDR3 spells CASSLDLGAGNTIYF. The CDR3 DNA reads TGCGCCAGCAGCTTGGATCTGGGGGCGGGAAACACCATATATTTT.

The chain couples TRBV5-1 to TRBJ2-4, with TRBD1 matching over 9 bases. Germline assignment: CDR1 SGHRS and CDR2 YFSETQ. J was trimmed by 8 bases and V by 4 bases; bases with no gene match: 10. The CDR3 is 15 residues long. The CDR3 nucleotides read TGCGCCAGCAGCCGACAGGGACAGGGAGAGGACATTCAGTACTTC. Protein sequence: CASSRQGQGEDIQYF.